This T cell receptor beta chain came from a study of shared clonotypes between healthy human individuals (dated by TCRdb to about 2020). Turning to the overall study: Three men and a couple of women, aged 18 to 49 years, made up the cohort. Per donor, three plates each were used for CD4 naive and CD4 memory, two for CD8 naive, and one for CD8 memory. To estimate repertoire size and how much clonotypes are shared between individuals, the study performed deep sequencing of blood TCR repertoires from a handful of healthy adults. To increase sequencing depth and limit assay-specific biases, TCR repertoire library preparation and sequencing were carried out by different laboratories using diverse techniques. Each donor's leukapheresis produced roughly between roughly 0.9 and 9 billion PBMCs. Here is what the overall study found, with its caveats: Naive subsets generally had larger estimated clonotype richness than memory subsets. When a handful of donors were compared, the shared fraction of clonotypes was about 5% for naive CD4, over 3% for naive CD8, about 2.5% for memory CD4, and roughly 0.4% for memory CD8. Clonotypes shared by all four sorted-subset donors showed higher generation probabilities than non-shared clonotypes. Sampling was restricted to blood, and TCR repertoires in tissue are likely to differ from TCR repertoires in blood. Even with the large sequencing depth, rarefaction of the sorted-subset datasets indicated that sequencing was incomplete. Because the study included a small number of donors, the genetic and exposure-history diversity represented was limited. Pairwise subsampling indicated that sequencing depth was expected to affect the degree of clonotype sharing among donors.

Sequences LNHDA (CDR1) and SQIVND (CDR2) are obtained from the germline V gene (reference sequence). From its cysteine to its phenylalanine, the CDR3 spans 13 amino acids. Only the CDR3 part of the read is kept: 39 bases, read in frame from the first base. For the CD8 naive samples, CD45RO-negative cells were positively selected for CCR7, yielding a CD45RA+CCR7+ population from which TemRA cells were excluded. Healthy HIV-negative adults with no recently reported acute infections or vaccinations were included as donors. Only Caucasian adults living in Nashville, Tennessee, USA were represented among the donors. Blood was collected by leukapheresis, and PBMCs were isolated by Ficoll-Histopaque density gradient centrifugation and then cryopreserved in liquid nitrogen vapor phase. Analytical flow cytometry was used to check the purity and quantity of every magnetically sorted T cell population. Genomic DNA was isolated from each sorted fraction and quantified by UV absorbance on a Nanodrop 2000c.

With regard to this clone: It has no known antigen specificity. No per-base quality is available; no much larger clone lies one base away.

TCR CDR3 regions were amplified from genomic DNA by multiplex PCR using the deep immunoSEQ assay. Extracted genomic DNA from each cell subset was distributed evenly across all wells of several immunoSEQ 96-well plates, and each plate was treated as a replicate. Each replicate PCR for sorted subsets received 150 to 250 ng genomic DNA, equal to about 30,000 T cell genomes. Purified libraries were quantified with a Qubit 3.0 fluorometer, sized on a Bioanalyzer 2100, and re-quantified with the KAPA Library Quantification kit. Every immunoSEQ 96-well plate was sequenced on a dedicated single-read 150-cycle Illumina NextSeq 550 flow cell. The source study handled its data this way. The immunoSEQ output contained only junctional sequences without quality scores, so filtering could not match that applied to full-length reads. To assign V/J genes and CDR3, sequences were annotated against IMGT germline references using PyIR, a Python wrapper for IgBLAST v1.9. Any read was removed if the V/J assignment was weak (E-value above 1e-6), the CDR3 was missing, or the read contained stop codons, out-of-frame junctions, or ambiguous translated residues. V3J clonotypes were defined by identical inferred V gene, J gene, and CDR3 amino acid sequence. The percentage overlap between two repertoires was calculated by dividing the number of shared unique clonotypes by the size of the smaller repertoire. Repertoire richness was assessed with RTK rarefaction, the Chao1 estimator, and Recon v2.1 estimates of unobserved clonotypes. For all TCRbeta clonotypes obtained by the gDNA method from a few donors, generation probabilities were computed with OLGA. In TCRdb, the immuneACCESS table is reduced to in-frame sequences with V and J assigned. These tables do not hold every clone; where another copy was compared, an unresolved V gene accounts for under half, and the others remain unexplained. The V and J calls and clone size were taken over from that table, and D and trimming were inferred from the DNA. The sample contains around 600,000 clones, 95% of them found a single time. Of the sample, approximately 0.11% is held by the ten largest clones.

The clonotype was recovered from a woman aged 25 to 39 in good health. The sample comprised naive CD8+ T cells sorted from blood. Per the publication, the cell subset or site label means: CD45RA+CCR7+. The chain is encoded by TRBV19 joined to TRBJ2-5; tentative D gene TRBD2, with 6 bases matching. The assigned J gene may be wrong: the sequence end matches TRBJ2-7 better. The nucleotides read TGTGCCAGTAGTGGGGGGAGTGGCTACGAGCAGTACTTC. This yields the protein CASSGGSGYEQYF.